This paragraph covers one T cell receptor (beta chain) sequence. Trimming removed 4 bases from V and 7 bases from J, with 16 bases in between. In germline, CDR1 is SEHNR, CDR2 FQNEAQ (reference sequence). CDR3 size: 14 residues. The data are from a study of blood T cell repertoires in COVID-19. Assay used: immunoSEQ multiplex PCR; TCRdb lists only in-frame clones, some missing. The repertoire includes some 100,000 clones, about 80% of them detected once, and around 10% sits in the top ten. The receptor's source is a woman aged 70-85 years with acute or convalescent COVID-19. The sequencing sample was made of peripheral blood. The V gene is TRBV7-9, the J gene TRBJ1-2, with D possibly TRBD1 on 6 matching bases. This chain's CDR3 is CASSSPGQRGGYTF. The CDR3 DNA is TGTGCCAGCAGCTCGCCCGGACAGCGAGGTGGCTACACCTTC. The full variable domain, in which reference TRBV7-9 and TRBJ1-2 provide the parts outside the CDR3, is DTGVSQNPRHKITKRGQNVTFRCDPISEHNRLYWYRQTLGQGPEFLTYFQNEAQLEKSRLLSDRFSAERPKGSFSTLEIQRTEQGDSAMYLCASSSPGQRGGYTFGSGTRLTVV.